Each of the 20 T cell receptor beta chains below was sequenced from the same sample in a study of T-cell reconstitution after alpha-beta-depleted transplantation in children. Unique molecular identifiers were incorporated when the TCRbeta library was constructed. TCRdb fed the PCR reads into MiXCR, producing one record per CDR3 protein. The sample has some 340,000 distinct CDR3 sequences, 10% seen once. The specimen was PBMCs from the stem cell graft donor, collected from the stem cell graft. The receptor source for this set is a human donor who donated a stem cell graft to a child with acute lymphoblastic leukemia.

This clonotype was seen a few times. V and J are TRBV3-1 and TRBJ2-7, with 8 bases that match TRBD2. The CDR3 totals 17 residues. J was trimmed by 0 bases and V by 1 base; bases with no gene match: 8. Germline assignment: CDR1 LGHDT and CDR2 YNNKEL (reference sequence). The CDR3 coding sequence is TGTGCCAGCAGCCAAGGGACGGGGAGCGGGAGCTCCTACGAGCAGTACTTC. Translating it yields CASSQGTGSGSSYEQYF.

This clonotype was seen a few times. The chain links TRBV20-1 to TRBJ1-6; D gene ambiguous. Germline V lookup: CDR1 DFQATT, CDR2 SNEGSKA (reference sequence). The CDR3 covers 18 residues. Deletions cut 6 bases from V and 0 bases from J, with 21 bases between. CDR3: CSALERALPSSYNSPLHF. CDR3 nucleotide sequence: TGCAGTGCCCTCGAAAGGGCCCTGCCTAGCTCCTATAATTCACCCCTCCACTTT.

Many counts were recorded for this clonotype. The gene calls are TRBV6-5 and TRBJ2-3; 9 nucleotides agree with TRBD1. CDR3 length equals 16 residues. Germline V CDR1 and CDR2: MNHEY, SVGAGI. V lost 6 bases and J lost 0; bases outside the gene matches: 7. CDR3 residues: CASSRGTGLSTDTQYF. The CDR3 DNA is TGTGCCAGCAGCAGAGGGACAGGGCTTAGCACAGATACGCAGTATTTT.

The chain couples TRBV29-1 to TRBJ2-2; D possibly corresponds to TRBD2 (6 bases). CDR3 length: 13 amino acids. The V end was cut by 7 bases, the J end by 2 bases, with 11 bases between. CDR1 is SQVTM, CDR2 ANQGSEA, per germline. The CDR3 nucleotides are TGCAGCGCCGGAGGGCCCAACACCGGGGAGCTGTTTTTT. Its translation is CSAGGPNTGELFF.

This clonotype was detected many times. The chain recombines TRBV10-1 with TRBJ1-1, with D possibly matching TRBD1 (6 bases). The germline V gene encodes CDR1 WNHNN and CDR2 SYGVQD (reference sequence). Trimming left V 3 bases short and J 9 bases short, with 11 bases between. CDR3 length: 12 amino acids. The CDR3 bases are TGCGCCAGCAGTGACGAGGACAGCCAAGCTTTCTTT. Residues: CASSDEDSQAFF.

This clonotype was picked up a small number of times. The chain has TRBV30 and TRBJ1-1, with a tentative D call TRBD1 (5 bases). The CDR3 length is 14 residues. Germline CDR1 GTSNPN, CDR2 SVGIG (reference sequence). V was trimmed by 1 base and J by 5 bases, leaving 14 bases between them. The CDR3 region is CAWSARGWETEAFF. The CDR3 bases are TGTGCCTGGAGTGCTCGGGGGTGGGAGACTGAAGCTTTCTTT. Drawing the rest from reference TRBV30 and TRBJ1-1, the complete variable domain is SQTIHQWPATLVQPVGSPLSLECTVEGTSNPNLYWYRQAAGRGLQLLFYSVGIGQISSEVPQNLSASRPQDRQFILSSKKLLLSDSGFYLCAWSARGWETEAFFGQGTRLTVV.

The rearrangement joins TRBV27 to TRBJ2-4; the match to TRBD1 covers 9 bases. Germline CDR1 is MNHEY and CDR2 is SMNVEV (reference sequence). The CDR3 is made up of 15 amino acids. Losses at the gene ends were 2 bases for V and 7 bases for J; bases not matched to a gene: 6. The CDR3 loop reads CASSLTGGYMNIQYF. The CDR3 bases are TGTGCCAGCAGTTTAACAGGGGGCTACATGAACATTCAGTACTTC.

This clonotype has a count of ten or more. The V gene is TRBV4-1, the J gene TRBJ1-5, with a possible D match to TRBD1 (5 bases). CDR3 length: 17 residues. The V gene lost 1 base and the J gene lost 0 bases, with 13 bases spanning the gap. Germline V gene data show CDR1 as MGHRA and CDR2 as YSYEKL. The CDR3 region has the DNA TGCGCCAGCAGCCAAGTAGGCAGGGCGTATAGCAATCAGCCCCAGCATTTT. This codes for CASSQVGRAYSNQPQHF.

This clonotype showed up just a few times. The chain has TRBV4-1 and TRBJ2-7; 8 bases are shared with TRBD2. The V segment lost 4 bases and the J segment 4 bases; nucleotides outside the gene matches: 9. The germline gives CDR1 MGHRA, CDR2 YSYEKL. This CDR3 region has 15 residues. In DNA, the CDR3 is TGCGCCAGCAGCCTGACTAGCGTGGGTTCATACGAGCAGTACTTC. It encodes CASSLTSVGSYEQYF.

This clonotype was detected many times. The chain is built from TRBV29-1 and TRBJ2-2, with TRBD2 identical over 14 bases. The germline V gene has CDR1 SQVTM and CDR2 ANQGSEA. Trimming took 0 bases from V and 4 from J; bases not matched to a gene: 4. The length of the CDR3 is 17 residues. CDR3 residues: CSVEDRLAGGGTGELFF. The CDR3 DNA follows: TGCAGCGTTGAAGATCGACTAGCGGGAGGGGGCACCGGGGAGCTGTTTTTT.

This clonotype appeared many times. The chain uses TRBV5-1 and TRBJ2-7; no firm D call. Germline loops: CDR1 SGHRS, CDR2 YFSETQ. Trimming cost V 0 bases and J 3 bases, with 10 bases left between them. CDR3 length: 14 residues. The CDR3 region is CASSLGSSYYEQYF. Here the CDR3 DNA reads TGCGCCAGCAGCTTGGGGAGCAGCTACTACGAGCAGTACTTC.

This clonotype showed up just a few times. The rearrangement links TRBV6-2 or TRBV6-3 to TRBJ2-7, with unresolved D. Trimming cost V 1 base and J 2 bases, with 21 bases left between them. CDR3 length: 18 residues. Per the germline V gene, CDR1 is MNHEY and CDR2 is SVGEGT. Written as DNA, the CDR3 is TGTGCCAGCAGTTACTTTCGTCACCTTCCTGGCGGACCCTACGAGCAGTACTTC. Its translation is CASSYFRHLPGGPYEQYF.

This clonotype was seen at least ten times. This chain connects TRBV2 to TRBJ2-7; 7 bases fit TRBD1. Germline V lookup: CDR1 SNHLY, CDR2 FYNNEI. The CDR3 sequence is 15 residues long. Trimming at V came to 2 bases and at J to 3 bases, leaving 7 bases not matched to a gene. CDR3 protein: CASSEQGQNHYEQYF. The CDR3 DNA is TGTGCCAGCAGTGAACAGGGACAGAACCACTACGAGCAGTACTTC.

V usage is TRBV24-1 and J usage is TRBJ2-5, with D possibly called TRBD1 or TRBD2 (5 bases each). CDR1 and CDR2 (germline): KGHDR, SFDVKD. V was clipped by 0 bases and J by 5 bases, with 15 bases between them. This CDR3 is built from 16 residues. CDR3: CATSDLRQGVVETQYF. The CDR3 region has the DNA TGTGCCACCAGTGATTTGCGCCAGGGAGTAGTGGAGACCCAGTACTTC.

There are a few counts of this clonotype. J is TRBJ2-2 and V is TRBV4-1; possibly TRBD2 for D (6 bases). The CDR3 sequence is 17 residues long. Trimming pared 4 bases from V and 4 bases from J, leaving 19 bases between. Germline CDR1 is MGHRA and CDR2 is YSYEKL. CDR3 region: CASSPGGLADPTGELFF. CDR3 nucleotides: TGCGCCAGCAGCCCCGGCGGTTTAGCGGATCCCACCGGGGAGCTGTTTTTT.

V gene TRBV10-2 combines with J gene TRBJ2-2; TRBD2 aligns across 8 bases. In germline, CDR1 is WSHSY, CDR2 SAAADI. This CDR3 is built from 16 residues. V lost 7 bases and J lost 7; bases outside the gene matches: 14. CDR3 DNA: TGCGCCAGCAAGGACTCCGGGACTAGGTCCGGCGGGGAGCTGTTTTTT. It encodes CASKDSGTRSGGELFF.

This clonotype was counted only a few times. This sequence joins TRBV14 and TRBJ1-4; 7 nucleotides line up with TRBD1. The CDR3 covers 15 residues. Trimming removed 4 bases from V and 3 bases from J; junction bases left unmatched: 5. Germline assignment: CDR1 SGHDN and CDR2 FVKESK. CDR3 coding DNA: TGTGCCAGCAGCCCAAAGGGGGCGCCTAATGAAAAACTGTTTTTT. Translating gives CASSPKGAPNEKLFF.

This clonotype occurred a few times. The V gene is TRBV6-2 or TRBV6-3, the J gene TRBJ2-1; perhaps TRBD2 as D (6 bases). This CDR3 is 17 amino acids long. V was clipped by 6 bases and J by 2 bases, with 20 bases between them. Germline assignment: CDR1 MNHEY and CDR2 SVGEGT. CDR3 sequence: CASRGLSRSGTYNEQFF. DNA for the CDR3: TGTGCCAGCAGAGGACTATCCCGGTCGGGGACCTACAATGAGCAGTTCTTC.

This clonotype has just a few counts. V gene TRBV11-3 combines with J gene TRBJ2-2; 8 bases are shared with TRBD2. V lost 5 bases, J lost 5 bases, and 13 bases stayed unmatched. Germline V gene lookup returns CDR1 SGHNT and CDR2 YENEEA. This CDR3 contains 17 residues. The CDR3 nucleotides are TGTGCCAGCAGCCCCCCGTACGGGGGGGCTAATACCGGGGAGCTGTTTTTT. Its protein is CASSPPYGGANTGELFF.

The CDR3 region is CASRRRGRGADTQYF. As DNA, the CDR3 is TGTGCCAGCCGGAGGCGGGGGCGGGGCGCAGATACGCAGTATTTT. V and J are TRBV7-2 and TRBJ2-3; a weak D match, TRBD2 (7 bases). The length of the CDR3 is 15 residues. Germline V lookup: CDR1 SGHTA, CDR2 FQGNSA. Trimming stripped 8 bases from V and 4 bases from J, with 19 bases between.